The T cell receptor beta chain described here comes from a study of T cells in localized non-small cell lung cancer. Study-level findings and limits: Uninvolved adjacent lung had more T cell clonality than any other tissue, topping tumor. Higher blood T cell density went with longer overall survival. Sequencing was restricted to one tumor region; therefore, heterogeneity remains possible. When the top 100 tumor clones were examined, a median around 50 of them also appeared in the adjacent lung, which was paired and uninvolved.

Germline lookup yields CDR1 SGDLS and CDR2 YYNGEE. V was shortened by 4 bases and J by 2 bases, with 12 bases between the two germline ends. This CDR3 comprises 15 residues. Here immunoSEQ multiplex PCR was the method, and the copy in TCRdb shows in-frame clones only, minus some. Among around 30,000 clones listed, around 90% were seen once. A remark on this clone: Antigen specificity is unknown.

The TCR originated in a man aged 40-75 years with stage II lung adenocarcinoma. This specimen consisted of PBMCs, obtained before any cancer treatment. V is TRBV9 and J is TRBJ2-2; D possibly corresponds to TRBD1 (6 bases). The CDR3 loop is CASSRPGTNTGELFF. The CDR3 DNA is TGTGCCAGCAGCCGACCCGGGACAAACACCGGGGAGCTGTTTTTT.